These 10 T cell receptor beta chains were sequenced from one sample in a study of T-cell memory formation after mild COVID-19. One entry per CDR3 protein, called by TCRdb with MiXCR from the 5' RACE reads. The repertoire has approximately 300,000 distinct CDR3 sequences, 15% to 20% of them found once; the top ten carry 22%. Sequencing was done on a sample of PBMCs or a T cell subset sorted from them (not recorded which). These receptors came from a young man who had mild COVID-19 (a few samples of this study predate the infection). Cell type and time point are not known.

The chain carries TRBV18 and TRBJ2-3, with a tentative D call TRBD2 (5 bases). The germline CDR1 and CDR2 sequences are KGHSH and LQKENI. CDR3 length equals 14 residues. V gave up 3 bases and J gave up 2 bases, with 9 bases separating them. The DNA for the CDR3 is TGTGCCAGCTCACCGGTCGGGAACACAGATACGCAGTATTTT. Translation: CASSPVGNTDTQYF.

The J gene is TRBJ1-2, the V gene TRBV4-1, with D possibly TRBD1 on 5 matching bases. The germline V gene encodes CDR1 MGHRA and CDR2 YSYEKL. Trimming removed 1 base at V and 5 bases at J, with 17 bases between. The CDR3 sequence is 16 residues long. CDR3 residues: CASSQVPGETEYGYTF. The CDR3 DNA reads TGCGCCAGCAGCCAAGTCCCGGGGGAGACAGAATATGGCTACACCTTC.

A few counts support this clonotype. The chain is built from TRBV7-9 and TRBJ2-7, with a weak D call TRBD2 (5 bases). The V gene lost 5 bases and the J gene lost 0 bases, with 17 bases spanning the gap. CDR3 length: 16 amino acids. CDR1 is SEHNR and CDR2 is FQNEAQ in the germline V gene (reference sequence). The CDR3 nucleotides read TGTGCCAGCAGCCATCATAGCGCCCCCAGCTCCTACGAGCAGTACGTC. Translated: CASSHHSAPSSYEQYV.

This clonotype came up a few times. The chain carries TRBV7-6 and TRBJ2-3; 10 bases are a match to TRBD2. Germline values: CDR1 SGHVS, CDR2 FNYEAQ. Trimming removed 4 bases from V and 3 bases from J; junction bases left unmatched: 4. CDR3 length: 15 residues. Written as DNA, the CDR3 is TGTGCCAGCAGCTCGCTAGCGGGGGAAACAGATACGCAGTATTTT. Translating it yields CASSSLAGETDTQYF. Based on the CDR3 plus reference TRBV7-6 and TRBJ2-3, the full variable domain is GAGVSQSPRYKVTKRGQDVALRCDPISGHVSLYWYRQALGQGPEFLTYFNYEAQQDKSGLPNDRFSAERPEGSISTLTIQRTEQRDSAMYRCASSSLAGETDTQYFGPGTRLTVL.

The chain recombines TRBV27 with TRBJ1-5; D perhaps matches TRBD1 (5 bases). This CDR3 spans 15 amino acids. Trimming took 6 bases from V and 2 from J, leaving 14 bases between them. Per the germline V gene, CDR1 is MNHEY and CDR2 is SMNVEV (reference sequence). CDR3 protein: CASSERDGRNQPQHF. In DNA form, the CDR3 reads TGTGCCAGCAGCGAACGGGACGGACGCAATCAGCCCCAGCATTTT.

This clonotype was counted at least ten times. The chain is built from TRBV7-9 and TRBJ2-5, with D hard to call. CDR3 size: 12 residues. V shed 3 bases and J shed 5 bases, with 7 bases lying between them. The germline CDR1 and CDR2 sequences are SEHNR and FQNEAQ (reference sequence). DNA for the CDR3: TGTGCCAGCAGCTTTGTACGGGAGACCCAGTACTTC. This sequence encodes CASSFVRETQYF.

This clonotype turned up a few times. This sequence joins TRBV29-1 and TRBJ2-1; D not resolved. Trimming shortened V by 3 bases and J by 4 bases, and 10 bases separated the two germline ends. The CDR3 is 13 residues long. Looked up from germline, CDR1 is SQVTM and CDR2 is ANQGSEA. CDR3 loop: CSVDRLGYNEQFF. For the CDR3, the DNA is TGCAGCGTTGATAGGCTAGGTTACAATGAGCAGTTCTTC.

This clonotype turned up a few times. The chain links TRBV5-5 to TRBJ1-1; D possibly corresponds to TRBD1 (5 bases). Per germline, CDR1 SGHKS and CDR2 YYEKEE (reference sequence). The CDR3 is 14 residues long. V lost 3 bases and J 2 bases, leaving 11 bases between the germline ends. DNA for the CDR3: TGTGCCAGCAGCTCGGGGGTCCTAAACACTGAAGCTTTCTTT. Protein product: CASSSGVLNTEAFF.

The chain has TRBV7-2 and TRBJ1-6; TRBD1 matches at 9 bases. The CDR3 extends over 14 amino acids. V shed 4 bases and J 12 bases; nucleotides not matched to a gene: 7. CDR1 SGHTA and CDR2 FQGNSA come from the germline V gene. CDR3 sequence reads: CASSSGTGQRPLHF. The CDR3 region has the DNA TGTGCCAGCAGCTCCGGGACAGGGCAACGACCCCTCCACTTT.

The J gene is TRBJ1-1, the V gene TRBV12-3 or TRBV12-4; perhaps TRBD1 as D (6 bases). Trimming left V 1 base short and J 0 bases short, with 12 bases between. This CDR3 is 16 amino acids long. The CDR3 sequence: CASSLGQGPLNTEAFF. CDR3 DNA sequence: TGTGCCAGCAGTTTAGGTCAGGGGCCTCTGAACACTGAAGCTTTCTTT.